The clone carrying this T cell receptor beta chain was seen a handful of times. Its antigen is not known. Time point specified: pre-sensitization, week 0. Stated treatment: therapeutic diphenylcyclopropenone sensitization with weekly scalp DPC. This entry is derived from a study of human T cells and chemical hapten exposure. Looking at the study overall: Small pooled library volume differences mainly caused per-sample TCR yield variation.

Germline CDR1 is ENHRY and CDR2 is SYGVKD. The CDR3 covers 16 residues. V trimming: 3 bases; J trimming: 3 bases; junction bases outside the gene matches: 8. The study used a library that attached unique molecular identifiers to individual cDNA molecules. TCRdb called the RACE reads again in MiXCR, with one record for every CDR3 protein. The sample contains 65,000 to 90,000 distinct CDR3 sequences, around 15% of which appear only once. General study findings and limits: Expanded TCRs grouped into significantly more large CDR3 similarity clusters than controls produced. Sensitization with DPC brought no change to TCRs above 1 in 1000 in frequency.

J is TRBJ1-2 and V is TRBV10-3; TRBD1 matches 9 bases. This clonotype was obtained from a woman between 45 and 65 years old with alopecia areata. Some clones in this sample may be carry-over from other donors' samples. This sample comprised whole blood, obtained in connection with sensitization to the hapten diphenylcyclopropenone (DPC). The CDR3 DNA sequence: TGTGCCATCAGTGAACCACAGGGGGCTAGGTACTATGGCTACACCTTC. Protein: CAISEPQGARYYGYTF.